This T cell receptor beta chain was found in a study of PD-1 blockade in classical Hodgkin lymphoma. Here immunoSEQ multiplex PCR was the method, and the copy in TCRdb shows in-frame clones only, minus some. The data show 25,000 to 35,000 clones, 65% to 75% seen once. This CDR3 region has 16 residues. Relapses following autologous stem cell transplantation were seen in all patients, with brentuximab vedotin exposure varying. Sequences were derived from peripheral blood mononuclear cells (PBMCs), sampled before the second cycle of nivolumab. The chain joins TRBV21-1 to TRBJ2-7; the table's D call of TRBD1 was not tested on the DNA. TRBV21-1 is described as a pseudogene. The TCR originated in a human donor with classical Hodgkin lymphoma. The CDR3 loop reads CASSIPGQGAPFEQYV. The CDR3 coding sequence is TGTGCCAGCAGCATTCCGGGACAGGGGGCCCCCTTTGAGCAGTACGTC.